This paragraph covers one T cell receptor beta chain sequence. Time point specified: newly diagnosed GD, antithyroid drugs for less than 3 months. Preparation of the TCR library used RNA extracted from PBMCs. For TCR beta, libraries came from iRepertoire HTBI primers and Arm-PCR of CDR3 regions. A single record per CDR3 protein comes from TCRdb applying MiXCR to the multiplex PCR reads. The table includes hundreds of thousands of distinct CDR3 sequences, more than 10% detected once. This entry comes from a study of regulatory T cells in long-lasting Graves disease. Germline V gene data show CDR1 as PRHDT and CDR2 as FYEKMQ (reference sequence). The CDR3 is made up of 16 amino acids. V dropped 3 bases and J dropped 6 bases, with 20 bases sitting between them. This same sample was also taken into another study, of T cells in Graves' hyperthyroidism and ophthalmopathy. That report adds: RT-PCR in the first round (using the HTBI primer set) targeted the TCR CDR3.

The chain carries TRBV13 and TRBJ1-1; maybe TRBD1 (6 bases). The starting material was peripheral blood mononuclear cells (PBMCs), obtained at new diagnosis, from a patient treated with antithyroid drugs. The sequence came from a woman aged 30 to 39 with Graves disease. The CDR3 spells CASSLSSQGWFSEAFF. Written as DNA, the CDR3 is TGTGCCAGCAGCTTGAGTTCACAGGGTTGGTTCTCTGAAGCTTTCTTT.